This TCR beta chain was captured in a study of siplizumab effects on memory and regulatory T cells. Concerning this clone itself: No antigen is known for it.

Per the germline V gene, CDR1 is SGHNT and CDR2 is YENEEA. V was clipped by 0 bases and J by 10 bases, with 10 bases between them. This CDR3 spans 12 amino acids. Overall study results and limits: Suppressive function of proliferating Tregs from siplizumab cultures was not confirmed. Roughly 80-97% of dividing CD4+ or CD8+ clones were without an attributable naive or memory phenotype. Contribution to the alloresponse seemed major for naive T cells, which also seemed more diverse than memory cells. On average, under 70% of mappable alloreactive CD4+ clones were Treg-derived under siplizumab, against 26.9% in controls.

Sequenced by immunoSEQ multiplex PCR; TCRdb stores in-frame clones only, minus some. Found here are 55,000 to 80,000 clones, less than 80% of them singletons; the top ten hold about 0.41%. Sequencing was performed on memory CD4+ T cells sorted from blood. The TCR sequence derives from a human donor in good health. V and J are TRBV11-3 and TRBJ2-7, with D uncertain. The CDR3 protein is CASSLDSPGQYF. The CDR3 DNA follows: TGTGCCAGCAGCTTAGATTCGCCCGGTCAGTACTTC.